This T cell receptor beta chain was observed in a study of identical twins. TCRdb re-called the 5' RACE reads through MiXCR, storing one row per CDR3 protein. The sample consists of 600,000 to 800,000 distinct CDR3 sequences, around 20% of them appearing once. The germline CDR1 and CDR2 sequences are KGHDR and SFDVKD. This CDR3 region has 16 residues. V trimming: 4 bases; J trimming: 6 bases; junction bases outside the gene matches: 4. This clonotype was seen a few times. A further study also used this sample, focusing on T cells expressing NK-cell markers.

Sequenced material: PBMCs. The TCR sequence derives from a woman aged 18-29 years in good health. This sequence joins TRBV24-1 and TRBJ2-1; 14 positions match TRBD2. The CDR3: CATSDPTSGRANEQFF. CDR3 coding DNA: TGTGCCACCAGTGACCCGACTAGCGGGAGGGCCAATGAGCAGTTCTTC.